This TCR beta chain was sequenced in a study of OX40 agonist ivuxolimab in advanced cancers. Study-level information: Allowance was made for prior anti-PD-1, anti-PD-L1 or anti-CTLA-4 therapy, and about 44% had some. General study results and limits: In the expanded peripheral T cells, antigen specificity was never determined.

Notes on this clone: Its matching antigen is unknown.

The CDR3 sequence is 17 residues long. The V segment lost 3 bases and the J segment 0 bases; nucleotides outside the gene matches: 8. Germline values: CDR1 SGHDT, CDR2 YYEEEE. Clones were read by immunoSEQ multiplex PCR, and TCRdb kept only the in-frame ones, dropping some. The table shows tens of thousands of clones, with around 80% occurring only once. The chain employs TRBV5-6 and TRBJ1-4, with 7 bases matching TRBD1. This receptor was obtained from an adult with an advanced solid tumor such as melanoma, head and neck, liver or kidney cancer. Sample: CD4+ or CD8+ T cells sorted from blood, taken in a trial of the OX40 agonist ivuxolimab. The CDR3 DNA follows: TGTGCCAGCAGCTCCTTTTACAGGGGCACAACTAATGAAAAACTGTTTTTT. Amino acid sequence: CASSSFYRGTTNEKLFF.